This T cell receptor beta chain was captured by sequencing in a study of shared clonotypes between healthy human individuals. Every donor was a Caucasian adult from Nashville, Tennessee. Measured with immunoSEQ multiplex PCR; TCRdb has only the in-frame clones, and not every one. The data show more than 150,000 clones, approximately 61% seen once. General study points: Incomplete sequencing of sorted subsets was indicated by rarefaction despite large depth. Donor clonotype sharing was expected to depend on sequencing depth.

As to this clone: Its antigen is unidentified.

Trimming removed 4 bases at V and 4 bases at J, with 28 bases between. Germline V lookup: CDR1 LGHNA, CDR2 YSLEER. This CDR3 spans 19 amino acids. The V and J genes are TRBV4-3 and TRBJ1-2, with D perhaps matching TRBD1 (5 bases). The origin of this receptor is a man aged 30-40 years in good health. Input material: memory CD4+ T cells sorted from blood. Subset denoted: CD45RA-negative fraction. The CDR3 spells CASSPSPPGRNVMSYGYTF. The CDR3 bases are TGCGCCAGCAGCCCAAGCCCACCAGGGCGAAACGTTATGTCCTATGGCTACACCTTC.